A single T cell receptor beta chain is shown here with its context. Its antigen is as yet unknown. This sample was taken from a study of persistence of HIV-infected CD4 T cells. The libraries were made with immunoSEQ version 4 in survey mode. Some clones are missing from TCRdb's copy, which holds only in-frame ones; the method was immunoSEQ multiplex PCR. The sample lists roughly 32,000 clones, around 82% occurring once. Overlapping HIV-1 Gag 15-mer peptides at approximately 0.96 ug per peptide per mL were used. CD40L/CD69 double-negative CD45RO-high memory CD4+ T cells were collected. V gave up 5 bases and J gave up 6 bases; unmatched junction bases: 9. This CDR3 comprises 15 residues. Germline-derived CDR1 and CDR2 are SGHTA and FQGNSA.

This clonotype was sampled from an adult woman with HIV who was CMV-seropositive. The source material was CD4+ T cells sorted from PBMCs after approximately 19-hour stimulation, sampled from a patient who received antiretroviral therapy. The chain links TRBV7-2 to TRBJ1-4, with 7 bases lining up with TRBD1. CDR3 nucleotides: TGTGCCAGCAGCCCCGGACAGGTGGGGTATGAAAAACTGTTTTTT. It specifies CASSPGQVGYEKLFF.